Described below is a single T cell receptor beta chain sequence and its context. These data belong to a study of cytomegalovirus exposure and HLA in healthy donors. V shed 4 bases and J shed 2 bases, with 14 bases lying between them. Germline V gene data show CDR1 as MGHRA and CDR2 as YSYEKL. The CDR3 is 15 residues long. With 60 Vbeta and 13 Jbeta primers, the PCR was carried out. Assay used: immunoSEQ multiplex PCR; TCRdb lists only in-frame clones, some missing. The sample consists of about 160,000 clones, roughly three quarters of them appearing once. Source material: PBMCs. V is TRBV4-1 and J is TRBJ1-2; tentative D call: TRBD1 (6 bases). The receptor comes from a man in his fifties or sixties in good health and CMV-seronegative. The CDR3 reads CASSPRGGENYGYTF. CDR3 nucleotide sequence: TGCGCCAGCAGCCCCAGGGGTGGGGAAAACTATGGCTACACCTTC.